The T cell receptor beta chain under discussion was sequenced for a study of cytomegalovirus exposure and HLA in healthy donors. CDR3 length: 14 amino acids. Generated by immunoSEQ multiplex PCR, the TCRdb table keeps only in-frame clones and is missing some. The profile shows over 250,000 clones, about 86% of them singletons. Sequenced input: PBMCs. This sequence was found in a woman aged 18-30 years in good health and CMV-seronegative. The V and J genes are TRBV21-1 and TRBJ1-1; TRBD1 reflects the table's D call only, with no check against the DNA. TRBV21-1 is recorded as a pseudogene. CDR3 nucleotide sequence: TGTGCCAGCAGCAGCTCAGGACAGGGCACTGAAGCTTTCTTT. Translated, it gives CASSSSGQGTEAFF.